The 10 T cell receptor beta chains listed next were all sequenced from one sample in a study of blood T cell repertoires in COVID-19. Produced via immunoSEQ multiplex PCR; TCRdb's table is partial and in-frame only. The profile shows roughly 190,000 clones, around 82% of them singletons. The source material was peripheral blood. The source of these receptors is a human donor with acute or convalescent COVID-19. The donor label of this sample is uncertain.

The chain recombines TRBV5-1 with TRBJ2-7; tentatively, D is TRBD2 (5 bases). Trimming pared 0 bases from V and 2 bases from J, leaving 9 bases between. The CDR3 has 14 amino acids. Germline V gene lookup returns CDR1 SGHRS and CDR2 YFSETQ. As DNA, the CDR3 is TGCGCCAGCAGCTTGGCCGGACTCGCCTACGAGCAGTACTTC. Translation: CASSLAGLAYEQYF.

In this sample, this clone turned up once. One end of the junction does not line up with germline, which may come from a read error. This rearrangement joins TRBV5-1 to TRBJ2-4; perhaps TRBD1 as D (6 bases). Germline CDR1 reads SGHRS; CDR2 reads YFSETQ. The CDR3 totals 11 residues. The CDR3 is CASSTVGQRSF. In DNA, the CDR3 is TGCGCCAGCAGTACTGTCGGACAGCGTTCATTC.

The rearrangement links TRBV5-1 to TRBJ2-5; 10 nucleotides agree with TRBD2. Germline V gene lookup returns CDR1 SGHRS and CDR2 YFSETQ. The CDR3 covers 17 residues. V was clipped by 0 bases and J by 5 bases; unmatched bases: 10. In DNA, the CDR3 is TGCGCCAGCAGCTTGGGGGCTAGCGGGGGAAAAGGGGAGACCCAGTACTTC. This encodes CASSLGASGGKGETQYF.

The chain carries TRBV9 and TRBJ2-2; TRBD2 aligns across 10 bases. V was clipped by 7 bases and J by 3 bases; unmatched bases: 3. The germline gives CDR1 SGDLS, CDR2 YYNGEE. This CDR3 region has 14 residues. The CDR3 DNA sequence: TGTGCCAGCCGCGGACTAGCGGACACCGGGGAGCTGTTTTTT. Its protein is CASRGLADTGELFF.

The chain uses TRBV6-5 and TRBJ2-5, with D unclear. Trimming pared 10 bases from V and 4 bases from J, leaving 10 bases between. CDR1 and CDR2 from the germline V gene are MNHEY and SVGAGI. The CDR3 is 11 residues long. CDR3 sequence reads: CATRQGETQYF. The CDR3 nucleotides are TGTGCCACGAGACAAGGAGAGACCCAGTACTTC.

V is TRBV18 and J is TRBJ1-2; D gene uncertain. CDR3 length equals 15 residues. With 0 bases removed from V and 0 bases from J, the gap between germline ends came to 8 bases. The germline CDR1 and CDR2 sequences are KGHSH and LQKENI. CDR3 sequence: CASSPPVTANYGYTF. The CDR3 DNA reads TGTGCCAGCTCACCACCGGTAACAGCTAACTATGGCTACACCTTC.

This chain uses TRBV27 with TRBJ2-3; 12 nucleotides match TRBD2. Germline CDR1 MNHEY, CDR2 SMNVEV (reference sequence). Trimming took 6 bases from V and 4 from J; bases not matched to a gene: 14. CDR3 length: 18 amino acids. The CDR3: CASSFTSGLAGVSDTQYF. The CDR3 DNA sequence: TGTGCCAGCAGCTTCACCTCGGGACTAGCGGGCGTTTCAGATACGCAGTATTTT.

This chain connects TRBV30 to TRBJ2-7; a possible D gene is TRBD2 (5 bases). Germline CDR1 is GTSNPN and CDR2 is SVGIG (reference sequence). V dropped 2 bases and J dropped 6 bases, with 17 bases sitting between them. This CDR3 has 14 residues. The CDR3 here is CAWSLASLIGEQYF. The CDR3 DNA reads TGTGCCTGGAGTCTGGCTAGCCTCATAGGCGAGCAGTACTTC. The variable domain in full, completed from reference TRBV30 and TRBJ2-7, reads SQTIHQWPATLVQPVGSPLSLECTVEGTSNPNLYWYRQAAGRGLQLLFYSVGIGQISSEVPQNLSASRPQDRQFILSSKKLLLSDSGFYLCAWSLASLIGEQYFGPGTRLTVT.

This clone was counted between two and nine times. V and J are TRBV9 and TRBJ2-1; a weak D match, TRBD2 (5 bases). V lost 4 bases and J lost 12, with 17 bases in between. Germline assignment: CDR1 SGDLS and CDR2 YYNGEE. This CDR3 has 13 residues. The CDR3 DNA reads as TGTGCCAGCAGCCGTAGCGAGCCCCAAGGGCAGTTCTTC. Translating it yields CASSRSEPQGQFF.

In DNA form, the CDR3 reads TGTGCCAGCAGCGGGCAAAGCACCATATATTTT. Its translation is CASSGQSTIYF. The chain joins TRBV7-9 to TRBJ1-3; no clear D gene. The CDR3 extends over 11 amino acids. The V and J ends lost 5 bases and 9 bases respectively, with 8 bases between them. The germline CDR1 and CDR2 sequences are SEHNR and FQNEAQ (reference sequence).